This TCR beta chain was sequenced for a study of identical twins. Germline V gene data show CDR1 as LGHNA and CDR2 as YNFKEQ. V was trimmed by 4 bases and J by 5 bases, leaving 14 bases between them. There are 15 residues in the CDR3. Unique molecular identifiers were present on the cDNA, and a universal primer site came from template switching. Each CDR3 protein is one row after TCRdb ran MiXCR on the 5' RACE reads. The sample records more than 1.5 million distinct CDR3 sequences, less than 35% being singletons. The sample comprised cord blood. The clonotype comes from a newborn girl in good health. V and J are TRBV4-2 and TRBJ1-4; no firm D call. The CDR3 bases are TGTGCCAGCAGCCTCGACCGGGAGCCGAATGAAAAACTGTTTTTT. This codes for CASSLDREPNEKLFF.